A single sample is the source of the 24 T cell receptor beta chains below, sequenced in a study of molecular identifiers for immune sequencing clone quantification. TCRdb re-called the PCR reads through MiXCR, storing one row per CDR3 protein. Of over 600,000 distinct CDR3 sequences detected, about 20% appear once; the ten largest clones hold under 0.95%. What was sequenced was naive CD8+ T cells from blood, with Jurkat cell RNA spiked in. The subset: FACS-sorted CD8+CD4-CCR7+CD45RA+ naive T cells. These TCRs come from a human donor in good health. Some libraries in this study had Jurkat cell RNA spiked in.

Ten or more counts support this clonotype. The rearrangement links TRBV7-9 to TRBJ2-7; D might be TRBD1 or TRBD2, each matching 6 bases. The CDR3 covers 14 residues. Germline V gene data show CDR1 as SEHNR and CDR2 as FQNEAQ (reference sequence). The V end was cut by 5 bases, the J end by 1 base, with 12 bases between. DNA of the CDR3: TGTGCCAGCAGCCCGGGGGCGGGGTCCTACGAGCAGTACTTC. Translated: CASSPGAGSYEQYF.

This clonotype was seen many times. The J gene is TRBJ1-5, the V gene TRBV12-3 or TRBV12-4, with 7 bases that match TRBD1. Trimming cost V 8 bases and J 3 bases; bases outside gene matches: 4. This CDR3 has 13 amino acids. The CDR3 DNA reads TGTGCCAGCCAGGGGGTCGTCAATCAGCCCCAGCATTTT. Translated: CASQGVVNQPQHF.

To note about this clonotype: A read error is likely, as this CDR3 ends without the conserved phenylalanine or tryptophan. The chain combines TRBV12-3 or TRBV12-4 with TRBJ2-3; D is unresolved. The CDR3 covers 15 residues. The V and J ends lost 5 bases and 0 bases respectively, with 12 bases between them. CDR3 nucleotides: TGTGCCAGCAGTATAACGGATGTTAGCACAGATACGCAGTATTCT. It translates to CASSITDVSTDTQYS.

Regarding this clonotype: This clone may be a read error of a much larger clone one base away. The V gene is TRBV5-4, the J gene TRBJ2-3; maybe TRBD1 (6 bases). CDR3 length equals 17 residues. Germline CDR1 is SGHNT and CDR2 is YYREEE (reference sequence). The CDR3 coding sequence is TGTGCCTGCAGCGACGTAATGGGGGCCGGGGGCACAGATACGCAGTATTTT. Its translation: CACSDVMGAGGTDTQYF.

Worth noting for this clonotype: This clone may be a read error of a much larger clone one base away. The V and J genes are TRBV4-1 and TRBJ2-3, with TRBD2 matching over 9 bases. The CDR3 runs to 16 residues. The V gene's germline CDR1 is MGHRA and CDR2 YSYEKL. CDR3 in DNA: TGCGCCGGCAGCCCCCTTGGGGGACTAGCTGCGCATACGCAGTATTTT. Its protein is CAGSPLGGLAAHTQYF.

The chain is built from TRBV29-1 and TRBJ2-7; a weak D match, TRBD2 (7 bases). Trimming shortened V by 4 bases and J by 2 bases, and 12 bases separated the two germline ends. CDR3 length equals 13 residues. The germline CDR1 and CDR2 sequences are SQVTM and ANQGSEA. In DNA, the CDR3 is TGCAGCGTTGTCGGGGGGCAAACCTACGAGCAGTACTTC. It is translated as CSVVGGQTYEQYF.

This clonotype was counted at least ten times. This chain uses TRBV7-9 with TRBJ2-3, with 8 bases aligning to TRBD2. Looked up from germline, CDR1 is SEHNR and CDR2 is FQNEAQ (reference sequence). The CDR3 totals 20 residues. The trim removed 2 bases at V and 4 bases at J, leaving 20 bases unmatched. The CDR3 DNA is TGTGCCAGCAGCTTACCAGTGCCGGTACAGCGGGAGCAGTTGGCAGATACGCAGTATTTT. Translating gives CASSLPVPVQREQLADTQYF.

J is TRBJ2-7 and V is TRBV12-3 or TRBV12-4, with 8 bases matching TRBD2. This CDR3 is 15 amino acids long. The V segment lost 4 bases and the J segment 3 bases; nucleotides outside the gene matches: 8. The CDR3 region has the DNA TGTGCCAGCAGTTCTTTGTCTAGCGGGTACTACGAGCAGTACTTC. It translates to CASSSLSSGYYEQYF.

In its sample, this clonotype was seen many times. The rearrangement links TRBV6-2 or TRBV6-3 to TRBJ1-1; TRBD1 agrees at 10 bases. Trimming at V came to 6 bases and at J to 6 bases, leaving 4 bases not matched to a gene. Germline CDR1 MNHEY, CDR2 SVGEGT. CDR3 length equals 13 residues. The CDR3: CASRPGTGAEAFF. Here the CDR3 DNA reads TGTGCCAGCAGACCCGGGACAGGGGCTGAAGCTTTCTTT.

This clonotype was counted only a few times. V gene TRBV7-2 combines with J gene TRBJ2-2; TRBD2 matches 7 bases. The V gene end was trimmed by 1 base and the J gene end by 6 bases; junction bases not matched to a gene: 11. Germline lookup yields CDR1 SGHTA and CDR2 FQGNSA. The CDR3 is made up of 17 amino acids. The CDR3 nucleotides read TGTGCCAGCAGCTTAGTTCGTCGGCGGGAGTTGGCCGGGGAGCTGTTTTTT. Protein sequence: CASSLVRRRELAGELFF.

This clonotype was counted only a few times. A read error may produce the germline difference seen at one junction end. This chain links TRBV7-9 with TRBJ2-1, with D possibly matching TRBD2 (5 bases). CDR1 and CDR2 from the germline V gene are SEHNR and FQNEAQ (reference sequence). This CDR3 has 19 residues. The CDR3 DNA sequence: TGTGTCAGCAGCCCCCCGAGGTGGGTTGACGCCCGGGAAGATACTGAGCAGTTCTTC. Protein product: CVSSPPRWVDAREDTEQFF.

This clonotype was found many times. The chain is built from TRBV4-1 and TRBJ2-7, with a possible D match to TRBD2 (5 bases). V gave up 1 base and J gave up 7 bases, with 8 bases separating them. In germline, CDR1 is MGHRA, CDR2 YSYEKL. The CDR3 has 12 amino acids. The CDR3 sequence is CASSQGGEEQYF. Here the CDR3 DNA reads TGCGCCAGCAGCCAAGGGGGAGAGGAGCAGTACTTC.

As regards this clonotype: A much larger clone is a single base away; this may be a read error. The chain carries TRBV6-5 and TRBJ2-7; D is perhaps TRBD2 (6 bases). The CDR3 loop spans 13 amino acids. Germline V CDR1 and CDR2: MNHEY, SVGAGI. The chain's CDR3 is CASSYSEGRERYF. DNA for the CDR3: TGTGCCAGCAGTTACTCGGAGGGTCGAGAGCGGTACTTC.

Worth noting for this clonotype: Germline and junction disagree at one end, which may indicate a read error. The CDR3 protein is CASSTGRDSHEQYF. The CDR3 bases are TGTGCTAGCAGCACAGGACGGGACTCCCACGAGCAGTACTTC. V is TRBV5-4 and J is TRBJ2-7; D is possibly TRBD2 (6 bases). The germline V gene has CDR1 SGHNT and CDR2 YYREEE (reference sequence). The CDR3 has 14 residues.

This clonotype was seen only a few times. The chain is built from TRBV15 and TRBJ2-1, with a weak D call TRBD1 (6 bases). The CDR3 sequence is 17 residues long. With 5 bases removed from V and 1 base from J, the gap between germline ends came to 18 bases. Germline CDR1 is LNHNV and CDR2 is YYDKDF (reference sequence). The CDR3 DNA reads TGTGCCACCAGCGGACCACAGGGAGTTTGGTCCTACAATGAGCAGTTCTTC. Amino acid sequence: CATSGPQGVWSYNEQFF.

This clonotype was seen a few times. Mismatch with germline at one junction end may stem from a read error. In DNA, the CDR3 is TGCGCCAGCAGTGAGTCCACAGGGGGGAACCCTGAAGCTTTCTTT. Encoded protein: CASSESTGGNPEAFF. The chain is built from TRBV10-1 and TRBJ1-1; TRBD1 matches at 8 bases. The germline V gene encodes CDR1 WNHNN and CDR2 SYGVQD (reference sequence). The CDR3 totals 15 residues.

This clonotype showed up just a few times. The chain combines TRBV11-2 with TRBJ1-2, with 12 bases aligning to TRBD1. J gave up 3 bases and V 5 bases, and 16 bases lay outside the gene matches. Per germline, CDR1 SGHAT and CDR2 FQNNGV. The CDR3 runs to 19 residues. The CDR3 nucleotides read TGTGCCAGCAGCCTCGACCGGGACAGGGGGCTTTTGGAGGACTATGGCTACACCTTC. It specifies CASSLDRDRGLLEDYGYTF.

Only a few counts were recorded for this clonotype. This chain joins TRBV5-1 and TRBJ2-5; 9 bases are a match to TRBD2. V was pared by 1 base and J by 2 bases, with 12 bases of the junction left unmatched. CDR1 SGHRS and CDR2 YFSETQ come from the germline V gene. The CDR3 runs to 18 residues. The CDR3 coding sequence is TGCGCCAGCAGCTTGTCGGTAGCGGGGGTGAACCTTCAAGAGACCCAGTACTTC. As protein: CASSLSVAGVNLQETQYF. The entire variable domain, with the rest obtained from reference TRBV5-1 and TRBJ2-5, is as follows: KAGVTQTPRYLIKTRGQQVTLSCSPISGHRSVSWYQQTPGQGLQFLFEYFSETQRNKGNFPGRFSGRQFSNSRSEMNVSTLELGDSALYLCASSLSVAGVNLQETQYFGPGTRLLVL.

The chain carries TRBV20-1 and TRBJ2-1, with 7 bases lining up with TRBD1. Germline V gene lookup returns CDR1 DFQATT and CDR2 SNEGSKA (reference sequence). This CDR3 is built from 15 residues. V shed 5 bases and J 3 bases; nucleotides not matched to a gene: 10. The CDR3 nucleotides are TGCAGTGCTGGCCCCACAGGGGATTTCTACAATGAGCAGTTCTTC. Its translation is CSAGPTGDFYNEQFF.

This clonotype was detected many times. This chain connects TRBV6-2 or TRBV6-3 to TRBJ2-3; no clear D gene. This CDR3 is 13 amino acids long. Germline values: CDR1 MNHEY, CDR2 SVGEGT. V dropped 2 bases and J dropped 3 bases, with 6 bases sitting between them. CDR3 amino acids: CASSYLVTDTQYF. CDR3 in DNA: TGTGCCAGCAGTTACCTAGTGACAGATACGCAGTATTTT.

CDR3 sequence: CASSYQRGEVSTGELFF. In DNA, the CDR3 is TGTGCCAGCAGTTACCAGCGGGGGGAAGTCAGTACCGGGGAGCTGTTTTTT. The V and J genes are TRBV6-5 and TRBJ2-2; TRBD2 matches at 9 bases. CDR1 and CDR2 (germline): MNHEY, SVGAGI. CDR3 length: 17 residues. V dropped 2 bases and J dropped 5; count of bases not matched to a gene: 9.

This clonotype was seen many times. The V gene is TRBV29-1, the J gene TRBJ2-5, with 16 bases aligning to TRBD2. J lost 1 base, V lost 1 base, and 9 bases had no gene match. This CDR3 spans 19 amino acids. Germline lookup yields CDR1 SQVTM and CDR2 ANQGSEA. The chain's CDR3 is CSVEVGTSGRAQSQETQYF. As DNA, the CDR3 is TGCAGCGTTGAAGTCGGGACTAGCGGGAGGGCCCAGTCCCAAGAGACCCAGTACTTC.

Ten or more counts support this clonotype. This chain links TRBV11-2 with TRBJ1-6; D is ambiguous. Trimming removed 5 bases at V and 6 bases at J, with 17 bases between. CDR3 length: 16 residues. Germline V gene data show CDR1 as SGHAT and CDR2 as FQNNGV. The CDR3 is CASSPNVGWINSPLHF. The CDR3 region has the DNA TGTGCCAGCAGCCCCAATGTGGGTTGGATTAATTCACCCCTCCACTTT. The entire variable domain, with the rest obtained from reference TRBV11-2 and TRBJ1-6, is as follows: EAGVAQSPRYKIIEKRQSVAFWCNPISGHATLYWYQQILGQGPKLLIQFQNNGVVDDSQLPKDRFSAERLKGVDSTLKIQPAKLEDSAVYLCASSPNVGWINSPLHFGNGTRLTVT.

On this clonotype itself: The conserved final phenylalanine or tryptophan is absent from the CDR3, which likely points to a read error. This sequence joins TRBV12-3 or TRBV12-4 and TRBJ2-1; 9 bases align to TRBD1. This CDR3 comprises 19 residues. With 0 bases clipped from V and 0 bases from J, the junction kept 9 bases outside the gene matches. The chain's CDR3 is CASSLARTGGPSSYNEQFL. The CDR3 DNA follows: TGTGCCAGCAGTTTAGCGCGTACAGGGGGCCCGAGCTCCTACAATGAGCAGTTCCTC.